This TCR beta chain appears in the sequencing data of a study of sequential checkpoint blockade in melanoma. Study context: TCRbeta immunosequencing was performed on DNA from roughly 90 pretreatment melanoma tumor samples.

This clone has more than one count but fewer than ten. TCRdb's table, derived via immunoSEQ multiplex PCR, lists solely in-frame clones and lacks some. The profile covers approximately 13,000 clones, with less than 35% appearing a single time and roughly 15% taken by the ten largest. Treatment reported: randomized to nivolumab then ipilimumab (arm A) or the reverse (arm B). The CDR3 covers 15 residues. The trim removed 0 bases at V and 5 bases at J, leaving 3 bases unmatched. Germline V gene data show CDR1 as SGDLS and CDR2 as YYNGEE. The chain employs TRBV9 and TRBJ2-1; 9 bases match TRBD2. This clonotype was obtained from a human donor with melanoma. Sequencing was performed on tumor tissue (inferred from file names), taken from a patient given nivolumab and ipilimumab in sequence. CDR3 in amino acids: CASSVAGTSNNEQFF. DNA of the CDR3: TGTGCCAGCAGCGTAGCGGGGACTAGCAACAATGAGCAGTTCTTC.